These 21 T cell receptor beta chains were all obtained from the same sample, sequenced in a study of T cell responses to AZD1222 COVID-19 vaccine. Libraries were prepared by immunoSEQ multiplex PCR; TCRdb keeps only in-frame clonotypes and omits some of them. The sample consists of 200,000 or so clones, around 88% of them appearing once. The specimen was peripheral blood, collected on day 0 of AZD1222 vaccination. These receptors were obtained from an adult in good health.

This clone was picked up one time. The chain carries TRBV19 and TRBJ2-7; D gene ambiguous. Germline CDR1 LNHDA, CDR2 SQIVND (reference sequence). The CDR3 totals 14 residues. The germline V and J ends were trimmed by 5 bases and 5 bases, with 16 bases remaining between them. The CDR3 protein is CASSPLLSSHEQYF. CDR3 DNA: TGTGCCAGTAGTCCCCTCTTATCATCGCACGAGCAGTACTTC.

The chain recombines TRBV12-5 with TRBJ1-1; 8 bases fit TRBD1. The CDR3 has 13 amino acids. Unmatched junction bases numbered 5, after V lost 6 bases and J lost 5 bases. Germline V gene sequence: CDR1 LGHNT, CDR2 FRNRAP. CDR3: CASGITGGTEAFF. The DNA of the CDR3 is TGTGCTAGTGGCATTACAGGGGGAACTGAAGCTTTCTTT.

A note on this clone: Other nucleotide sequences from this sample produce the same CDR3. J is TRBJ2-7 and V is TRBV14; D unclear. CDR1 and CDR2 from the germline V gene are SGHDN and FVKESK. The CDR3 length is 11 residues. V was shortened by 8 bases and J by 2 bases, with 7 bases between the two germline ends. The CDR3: CASSQAYEQYF. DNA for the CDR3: TGTGCCAGCTCCCAGGCCTACGAGCAGTACTTC.

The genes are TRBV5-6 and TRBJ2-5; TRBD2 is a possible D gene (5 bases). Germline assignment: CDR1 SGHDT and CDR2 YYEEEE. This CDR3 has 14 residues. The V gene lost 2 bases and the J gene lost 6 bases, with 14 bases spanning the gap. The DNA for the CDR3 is TGTGCCAGCAGCTTCGGGATCCAGGTACAGACCCAGTACTTC. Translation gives CASSFGIQVQTQYF.

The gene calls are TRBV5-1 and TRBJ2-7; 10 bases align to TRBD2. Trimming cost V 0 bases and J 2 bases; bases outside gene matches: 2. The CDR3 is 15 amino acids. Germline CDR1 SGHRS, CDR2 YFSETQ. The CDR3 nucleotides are TGCGCCAGCAGCTTGGGGACTAGCGGCACCTACGAGCAGTACTTC. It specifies CASSLGTSGTYEQYF.

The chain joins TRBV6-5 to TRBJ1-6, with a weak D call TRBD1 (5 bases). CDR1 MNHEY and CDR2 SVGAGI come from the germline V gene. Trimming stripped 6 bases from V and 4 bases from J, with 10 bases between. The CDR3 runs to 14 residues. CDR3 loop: CASSQGPYNSPLHF. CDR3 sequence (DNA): TGTGCCAGCAGCCAGGGACCTTATAATTCACCCCTCCACTTT.

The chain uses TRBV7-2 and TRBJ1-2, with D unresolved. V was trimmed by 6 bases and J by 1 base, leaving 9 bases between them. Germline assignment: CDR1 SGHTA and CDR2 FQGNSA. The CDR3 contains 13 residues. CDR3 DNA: TGTGCCAGCAGTGCCCAGAGTAACTATGGCTACACCTTC. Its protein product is CASSAQSNYGYTF.

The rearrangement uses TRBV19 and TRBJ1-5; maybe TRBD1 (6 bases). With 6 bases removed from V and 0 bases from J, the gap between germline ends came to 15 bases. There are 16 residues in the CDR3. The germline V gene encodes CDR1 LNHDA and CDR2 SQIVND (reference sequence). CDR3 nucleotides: TGTGCCAGTAGCAGCGGACAGACTTATAGCAATCAGCCCCAGCATTTT. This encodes CASSSGQTYSNQPQHF.

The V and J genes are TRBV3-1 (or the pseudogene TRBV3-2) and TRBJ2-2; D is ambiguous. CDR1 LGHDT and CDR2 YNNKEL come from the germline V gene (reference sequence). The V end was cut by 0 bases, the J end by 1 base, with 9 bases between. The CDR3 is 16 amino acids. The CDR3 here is CASSQEGTLNTGELFF. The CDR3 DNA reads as TGTGCCAGCAGCCAAGAGGGTACCCTGAACACCGGGGAGCTGTTTTTT.

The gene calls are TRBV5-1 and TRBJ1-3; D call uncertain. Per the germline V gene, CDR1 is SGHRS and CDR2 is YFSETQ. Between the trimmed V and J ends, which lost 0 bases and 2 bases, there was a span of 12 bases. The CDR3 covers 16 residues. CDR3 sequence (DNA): TGCGCCAGCAGCTTGGCCGAGGCAGGAGCTGGAAACACCATATATTTT. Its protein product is CASSLAEAGAGNTIYF.

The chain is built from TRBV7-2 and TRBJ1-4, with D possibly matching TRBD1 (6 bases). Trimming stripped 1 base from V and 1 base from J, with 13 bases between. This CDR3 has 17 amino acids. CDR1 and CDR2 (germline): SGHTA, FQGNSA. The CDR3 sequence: CASSLVRGGGTNEKLFF. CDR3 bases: TGTGCCAGCAGCTTAGTAAGGGGGGGAGGAACTAATGAAAAACTGTTTTTT.

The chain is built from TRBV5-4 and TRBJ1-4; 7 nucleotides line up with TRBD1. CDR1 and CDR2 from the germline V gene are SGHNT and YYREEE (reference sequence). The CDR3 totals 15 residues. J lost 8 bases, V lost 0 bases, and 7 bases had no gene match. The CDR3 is CASSLEGQGDEKLFF. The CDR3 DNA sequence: TGTGCCAGCAGCTTGGAGGGCCAGGGGGACGAAAAACTGTTTTTT.

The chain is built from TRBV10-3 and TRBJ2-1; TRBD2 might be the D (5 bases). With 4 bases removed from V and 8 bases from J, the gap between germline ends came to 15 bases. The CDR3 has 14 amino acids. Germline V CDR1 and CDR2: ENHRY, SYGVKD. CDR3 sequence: CAISVGVASDEQFF. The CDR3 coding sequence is TGTGCCATCAGTGTCGGGGTAGCGTCCGATGAGCAGTTCTTC.

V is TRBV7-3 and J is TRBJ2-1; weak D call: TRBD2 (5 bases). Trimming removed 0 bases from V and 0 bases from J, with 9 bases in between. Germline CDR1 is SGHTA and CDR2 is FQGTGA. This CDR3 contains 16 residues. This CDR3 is CASSLTAASSYNEQFF. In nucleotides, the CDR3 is TGTGCCAGCAGCTTAACAGCGGCTTCCTCCTACAATGAGCAGTTCTTC.

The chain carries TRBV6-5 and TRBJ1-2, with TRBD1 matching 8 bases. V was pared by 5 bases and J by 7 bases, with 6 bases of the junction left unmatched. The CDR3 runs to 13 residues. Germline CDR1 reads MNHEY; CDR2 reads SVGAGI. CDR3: CASSQGAVSGYTF. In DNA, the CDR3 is TGTGCCAGCAGTCAGGGGGCAGTGAGTGGCTACACCTTC.

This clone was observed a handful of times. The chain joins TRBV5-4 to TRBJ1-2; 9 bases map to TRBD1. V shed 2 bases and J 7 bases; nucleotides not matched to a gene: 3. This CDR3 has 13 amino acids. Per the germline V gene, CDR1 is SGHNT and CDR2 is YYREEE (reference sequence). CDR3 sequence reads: CASSFPGQGGYTF. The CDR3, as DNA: TGTGCCAGCAGCTTCCCGGGACAGGGTGGCTACACCTTC.

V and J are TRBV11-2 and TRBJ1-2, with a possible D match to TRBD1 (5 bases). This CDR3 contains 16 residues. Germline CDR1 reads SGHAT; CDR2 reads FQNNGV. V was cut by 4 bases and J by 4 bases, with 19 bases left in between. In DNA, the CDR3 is TGTGCCAGCAGCTCTCACAGGACAAACCACCTCTATGGCTACACCTTC. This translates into CASSSHRTNHLYGYTF.

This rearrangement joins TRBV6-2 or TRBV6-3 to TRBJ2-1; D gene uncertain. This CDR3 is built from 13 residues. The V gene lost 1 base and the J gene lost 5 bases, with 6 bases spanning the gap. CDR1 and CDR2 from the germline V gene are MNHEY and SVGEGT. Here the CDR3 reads CASSYFEDNEQFF. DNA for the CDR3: TGTGCCAGCAGTTACTTTGAGGACAATGAGCAGTTCTTC.

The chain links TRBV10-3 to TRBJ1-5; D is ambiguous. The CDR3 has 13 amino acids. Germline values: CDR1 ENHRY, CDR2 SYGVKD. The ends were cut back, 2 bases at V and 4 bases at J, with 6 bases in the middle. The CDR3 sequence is CAISEQSNQPQHF. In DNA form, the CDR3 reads TGTGCCATCAGTGAGCAGTCGAATCAGCCCCAGCATTTT.

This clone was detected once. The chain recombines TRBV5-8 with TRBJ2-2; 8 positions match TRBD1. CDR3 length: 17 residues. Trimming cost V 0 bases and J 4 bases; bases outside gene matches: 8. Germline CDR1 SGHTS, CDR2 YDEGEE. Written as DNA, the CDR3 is TGTGCCAGCAGCTTGGTCGTGTATACAGGGGGCACCGGGGAGCTGTTTTTT. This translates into CASSLVVYTGGTGELFF.

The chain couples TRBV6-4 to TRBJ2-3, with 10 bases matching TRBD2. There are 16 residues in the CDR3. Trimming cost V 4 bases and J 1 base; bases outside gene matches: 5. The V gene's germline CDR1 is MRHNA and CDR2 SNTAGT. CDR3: CASSGASGSRTDTQYF. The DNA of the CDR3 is TGTGCCAGCAGTGGGGCTAGCGGGAGTCGCACAGATACGCAGTATTTT.